This TCR beta chain was found in a study of T cell repertoires in cytomegalovirus infection. Study details: Peptides in the study included HLA-C-restricted and HLA-B-restricted CMV epitopes. Public TCR beta signatures were indicative of both CMV infection and a matching HLA type.

The sample holds a few counts of this clonotype. Its antigen remains unknown. MiXCR, applied by TCRdb to the reads, yields one record per CDR3 protein. Among a few hundred thousand distinct CDR3 sequences listed, 20% to 25% were seen once. Germline loops: CDR1 LGHNA, CDR2 YSLEER. The CDR3 is made up of 19 amino acids. Deletions cut 0 bases from V and 0 bases from J, with 18 bases between. The J gene is TRBJ1-5, the V gene TRBV4-3; D gene uncertain. The sequencing here drew on cultured PBMCs, taken from culture after CMV antigen stimulation. The TCR originated in a human donor in good health (CMV status not recorded). Some clones in this sample may be carry-over from other donors' samples. CDR3 sequence (DNA): TGCGCCAGCAGCCAAGAATGGTCAGGCCGGGGATATAGCAATCAGCCCCAGCATTTT. It specifies CASSQEWSGRGYSNQPQHF.